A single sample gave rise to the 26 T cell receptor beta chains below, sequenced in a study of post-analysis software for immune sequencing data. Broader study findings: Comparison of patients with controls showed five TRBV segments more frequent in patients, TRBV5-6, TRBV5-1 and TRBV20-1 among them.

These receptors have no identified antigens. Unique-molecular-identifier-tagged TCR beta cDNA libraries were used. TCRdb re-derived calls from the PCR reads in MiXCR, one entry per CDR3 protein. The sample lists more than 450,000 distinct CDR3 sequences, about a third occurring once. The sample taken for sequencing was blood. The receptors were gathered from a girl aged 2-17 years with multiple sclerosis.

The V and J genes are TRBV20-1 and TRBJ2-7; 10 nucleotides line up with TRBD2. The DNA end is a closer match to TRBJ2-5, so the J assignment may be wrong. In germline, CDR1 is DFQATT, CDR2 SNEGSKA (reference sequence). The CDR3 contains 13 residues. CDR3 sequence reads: CSLLAGASGTQYF. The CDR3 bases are TGCAGTCTCCTAGCGGGGGCCTCAGGGACCCAGTACTTC.

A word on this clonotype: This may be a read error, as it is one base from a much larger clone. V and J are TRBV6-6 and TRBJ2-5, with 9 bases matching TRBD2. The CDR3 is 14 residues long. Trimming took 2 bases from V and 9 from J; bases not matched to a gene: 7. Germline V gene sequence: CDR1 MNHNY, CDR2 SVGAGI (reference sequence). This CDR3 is CASSYDSGGGSQYF. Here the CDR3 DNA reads TGTGCCAGCAGTTACGATAGCGGGGGCGGGTCCCAGTACTTC.

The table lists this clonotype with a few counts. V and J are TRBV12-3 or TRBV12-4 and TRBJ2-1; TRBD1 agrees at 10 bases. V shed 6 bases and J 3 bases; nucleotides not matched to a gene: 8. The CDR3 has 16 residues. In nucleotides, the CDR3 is TGTGCCAGCAGGCCATCGGGACAGGGGCTCTACAATGAGCAGTTCTTC. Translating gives CASRPSGQGLYNEQFF.

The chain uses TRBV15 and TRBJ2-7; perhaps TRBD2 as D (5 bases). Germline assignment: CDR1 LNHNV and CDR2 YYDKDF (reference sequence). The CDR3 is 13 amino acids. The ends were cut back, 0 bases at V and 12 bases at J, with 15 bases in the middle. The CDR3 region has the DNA TGTGCCACCAGCAGAGATGTTAGGGAGACCCGGTACTTC. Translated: CATSRDVRETRYF.

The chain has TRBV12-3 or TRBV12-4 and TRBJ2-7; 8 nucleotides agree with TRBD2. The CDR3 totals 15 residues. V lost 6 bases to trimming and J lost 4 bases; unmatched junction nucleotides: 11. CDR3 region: CASRRPGTRIYEQYF. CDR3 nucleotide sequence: TGTGCCAGCAGAAGACCCGGGACTAGGATTTACGAGCAGTACTTC.

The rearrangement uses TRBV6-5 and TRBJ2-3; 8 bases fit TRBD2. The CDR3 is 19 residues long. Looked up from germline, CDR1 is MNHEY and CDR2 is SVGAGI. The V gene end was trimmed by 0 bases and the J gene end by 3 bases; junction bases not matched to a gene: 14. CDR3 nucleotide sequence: TGTGCCAGCAGTTACTCAGGAGGTAGCGGGGCCCTCGTGACAGATACGCAGTATTTT. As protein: CASSYSGGSGALVTDTQYF.

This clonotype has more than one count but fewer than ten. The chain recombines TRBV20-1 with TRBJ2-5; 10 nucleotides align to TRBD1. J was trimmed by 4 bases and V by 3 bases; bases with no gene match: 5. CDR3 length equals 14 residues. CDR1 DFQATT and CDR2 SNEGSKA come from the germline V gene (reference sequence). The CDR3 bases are TGCAGTGCTAGCGGGACAGGGGTCTTAGAGACCCAGTACTTC. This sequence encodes CSASGTGVLETQYF.

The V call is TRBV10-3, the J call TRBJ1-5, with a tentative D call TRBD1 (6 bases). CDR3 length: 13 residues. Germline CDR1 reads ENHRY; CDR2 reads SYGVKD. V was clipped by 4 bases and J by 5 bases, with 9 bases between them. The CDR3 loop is CAISAGADQPQHF. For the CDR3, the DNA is TGTGCCATCAGTGCAGGGGCCGATCAGCCCCAGCATTTT.

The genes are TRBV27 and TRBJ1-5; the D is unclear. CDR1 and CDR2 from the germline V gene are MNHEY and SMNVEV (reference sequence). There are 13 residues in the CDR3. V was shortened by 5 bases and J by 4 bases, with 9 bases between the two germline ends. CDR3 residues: CASSLDTNQPQHF. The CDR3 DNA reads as TGTGCCAGCAGTCTCGACACAAATCAGCCCCAGCATTTT.

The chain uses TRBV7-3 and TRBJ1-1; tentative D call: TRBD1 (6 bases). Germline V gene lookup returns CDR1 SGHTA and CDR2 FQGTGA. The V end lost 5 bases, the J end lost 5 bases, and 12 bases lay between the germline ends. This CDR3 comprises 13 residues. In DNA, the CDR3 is TGTGCCAGCAGCAAACAGGGAGATACTGAAGCTTTCTTT. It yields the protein CASSKQGDTEAFF.

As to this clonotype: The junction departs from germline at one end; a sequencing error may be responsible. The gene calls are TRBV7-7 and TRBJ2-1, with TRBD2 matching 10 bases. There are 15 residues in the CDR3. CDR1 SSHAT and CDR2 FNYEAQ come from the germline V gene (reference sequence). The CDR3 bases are TGTGCTAGCAGCTTAGTGGCTAGCGGGGGAGGTGAGCAGTTCTTC. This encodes CASSLVASGGGEQFF. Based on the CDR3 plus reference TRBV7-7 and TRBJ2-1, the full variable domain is GAGVSQSPRYKVTKRGQDVTLRCDPISSHATLYWYQQALGQGPEFLTYFNYEAQPDKSGLPSDRFSAERPEGSISTLTIQRTEQRDSAMYRCASSLVASGGGEQFFGPGTRLTVL.

In DNA form, the CDR3 reads TGCGCCAGCAGCCAAGATAGGGGCAGTTCCTTATTCTATGGCTACACCTTC. Amino acid sequence: CASSQDRGSSLFYGYTF. The chain joins TRBV4-3 to TRBJ1-2; a weak D match, TRBD1 (5 bases). Per germline, CDR1 LGHNA and CDR2 YSLEER. CDR3 size: 17 residues. Trimming shortened V by 0 bases and J by 4 bases, and 18 bases separated the two germline ends.

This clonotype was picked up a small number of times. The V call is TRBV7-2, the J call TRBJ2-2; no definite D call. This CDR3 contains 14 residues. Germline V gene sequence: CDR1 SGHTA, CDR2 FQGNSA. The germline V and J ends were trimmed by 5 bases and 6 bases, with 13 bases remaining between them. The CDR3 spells CASSVIVASGELFF. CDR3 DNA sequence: TGTGCCAGCAGCGTGATAGTGGCATCCGGGGAGCTGTTTTTT.

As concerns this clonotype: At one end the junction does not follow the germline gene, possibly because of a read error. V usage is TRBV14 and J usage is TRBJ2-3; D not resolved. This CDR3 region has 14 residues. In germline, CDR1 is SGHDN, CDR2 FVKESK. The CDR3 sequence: CASSQTVSTVTQYF. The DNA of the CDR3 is TGTGCCAGCAGCCAAACCGTATCCACAGTTACGCAGTATTTT.

CDR3 loop: CASSFAGSTNYGYTF. The DNA of the CDR3 is TGTGCCAGCAGCTTCGCAGGGTCAACTAACTATGGCTACACCTTC. The rearrangement joins TRBV7-3 to TRBJ1-2; maybe TRBD1 (5 bases). The ends were cut back, 3 bases at V and 0 bases at J, with 11 bases in the middle. Germline V CDR1 and CDR2: SGHTA, FQGTGA. The CDR3 covers 15 residues.

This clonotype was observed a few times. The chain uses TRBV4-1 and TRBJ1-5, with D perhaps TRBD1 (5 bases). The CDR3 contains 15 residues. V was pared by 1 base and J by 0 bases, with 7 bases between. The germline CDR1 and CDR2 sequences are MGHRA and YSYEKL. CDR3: CASSQGQYSNQPQHF. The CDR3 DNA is TGCGCCAGCAGCCAAGGACAGTATAGCAATCAGCCCCAGCATTTT.

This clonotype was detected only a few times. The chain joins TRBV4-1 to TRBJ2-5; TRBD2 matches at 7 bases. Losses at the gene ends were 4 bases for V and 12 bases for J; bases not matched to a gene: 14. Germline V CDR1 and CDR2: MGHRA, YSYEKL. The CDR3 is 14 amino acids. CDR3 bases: TGCGCCAGCAGCCTCGGGCCGGGGGGATACGAGGAGTACTTC. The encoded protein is CASSLGPGGYEEYF.

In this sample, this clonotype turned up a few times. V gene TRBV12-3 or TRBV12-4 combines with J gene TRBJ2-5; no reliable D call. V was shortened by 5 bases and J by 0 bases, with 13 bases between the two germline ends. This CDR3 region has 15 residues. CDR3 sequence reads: CASSGILPYQETQYF. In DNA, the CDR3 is TGTGCCAGCAGTGGGATACTACCTTACCAAGAGACCCAGTACTTC.

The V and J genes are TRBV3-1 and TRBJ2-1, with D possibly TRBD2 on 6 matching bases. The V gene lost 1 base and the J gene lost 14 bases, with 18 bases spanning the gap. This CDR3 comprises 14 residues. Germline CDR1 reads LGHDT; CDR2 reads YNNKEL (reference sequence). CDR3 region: CASSQASGDPREFF. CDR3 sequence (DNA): TGTGCCAGCAGCCAAGCCTCGGGGGACCCCAGGGAGTTCTTC.

CDR3 sequence (DNA): TGCAGTGCCGTCCCCGGCCTAGCGCGATACAATGAGCAGTTCTTC. Its protein is CSAVPGLARYNEQFF. The chain links TRBV20-1 to TRBJ2-1; tentatively, D is TRBD2 (6 bases). CDR3 length equals 15 residues. The V end was cut by 6 bases, the J end by 4 bases, with 19 bases between. Germline CDR1 reads DFQATT; CDR2 reads SNEGSKA (reference sequence).

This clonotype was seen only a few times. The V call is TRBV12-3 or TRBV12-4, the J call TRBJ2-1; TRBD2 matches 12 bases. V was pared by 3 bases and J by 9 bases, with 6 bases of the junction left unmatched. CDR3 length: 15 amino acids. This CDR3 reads CASSFLAGGGVEQFF. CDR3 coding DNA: TGTGCCAGCAGTTTCCTAGCGGGGGGGGGAGTTGAGCAGTTCTTC.

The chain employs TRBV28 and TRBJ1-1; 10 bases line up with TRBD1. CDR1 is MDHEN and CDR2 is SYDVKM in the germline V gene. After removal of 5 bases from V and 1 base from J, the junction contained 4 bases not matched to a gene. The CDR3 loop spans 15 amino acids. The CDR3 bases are TGTGCCAGCAGTACCCGGACAGGGGGGAACACTGAAGCTTTCTTT. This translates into CASSTRTGGNTEAFF.

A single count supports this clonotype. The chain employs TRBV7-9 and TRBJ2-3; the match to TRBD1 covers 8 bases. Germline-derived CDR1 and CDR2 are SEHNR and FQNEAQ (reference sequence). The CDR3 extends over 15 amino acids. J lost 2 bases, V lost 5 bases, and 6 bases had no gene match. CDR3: CASSPTGGATDTQYF. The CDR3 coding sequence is TGTGCCAGCAGCCCCACAGGGGGAGCCACAGATACGCAGTATTTT.

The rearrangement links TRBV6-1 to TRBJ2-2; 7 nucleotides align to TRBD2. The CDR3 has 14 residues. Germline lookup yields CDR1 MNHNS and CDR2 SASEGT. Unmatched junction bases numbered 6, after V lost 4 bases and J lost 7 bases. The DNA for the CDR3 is TGTGCCAGCAGTGGGAGGCTAGCGGACGGGGAGCTGTTTTTT. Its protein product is CASSGRLADGELFF.

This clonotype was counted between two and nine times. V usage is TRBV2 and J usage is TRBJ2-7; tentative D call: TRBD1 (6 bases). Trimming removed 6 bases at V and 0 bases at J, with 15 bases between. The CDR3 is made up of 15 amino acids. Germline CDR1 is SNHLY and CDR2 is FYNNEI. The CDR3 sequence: CASRFDRNPSYEQYF. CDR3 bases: TGTGCCAGCAGATTCGACAGGAATCCCTCCTACGAGCAGTACTTC.

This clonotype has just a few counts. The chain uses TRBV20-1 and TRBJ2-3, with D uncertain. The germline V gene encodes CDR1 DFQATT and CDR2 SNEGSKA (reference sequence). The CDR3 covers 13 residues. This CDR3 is CNPSLGSTDTQYF. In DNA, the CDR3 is TGCAATCCGTCTCTAGGGAGCACAGATACGCAGTATTTT.